The T cell receptor (beta chain) under discussion was sequenced for a study of cytotoxic CD8 clonotypes in ibrutinib-treated CLL (dated by TCRdb to the early 2020s). Looking at the study overall: The cohort had ten to twelve relapsed/refractory and some 15 treatment-naive patients; roughly 17 were IGHV unmutated. Every remission and progressive disease sample was obtained while ibrutinib was still being received by the patients. Of the 90 or so participants in the trial, about 25 had longitudinal samples available. Cryopreserved peripheral blood mononuclear cells were collected at three points: before therapy, at response, and at either sustained remission or disease progression. On average, each sample yielded roughly 250,000 productive templates and 94,082 productive rearrangements. Partial responses were observed in about 25 patients and complete responses in 2; after a median follow-up of around 68 months, remission was maintained in approximately 15 patients and progression was observed in about twelve. Response samples were obtained after a median of approximately 12 months of treatment, with a range of about 6 to 36 months.

Counted from cysteine to phenylalanine, this CDR3 has 17 amino acids. CDR3 DNA is the only sequence kept; it has 51 bases, read in frame from the first base. The CDR1 and CDR2 encoded by the germline V gene are SGDLS and YYNGEE. At the junction V is shortened by 0 bases and J by 1 base; bases outside the gene matches: 7. This clone came up once. Its cognate antigen has yet to be identified. No quality values exist for individual bases; no much larger clone is one base distant. Explained via the paper, the time point label denotes: about eleven months on ibrutinib. For TCR beta library preparation, about 1.8 micrograms of genomic DNA were isolated from cryopreserved PBMCs. Longitudinal blood samples from CLL patients receiving ibrutinib monotherapy were subjected to high-throughput TCR beta sequencing. The patients took part in an open-label, single-center phase 2 trial of ibrutinib monotherapy. On a MiSeq, deep resolution sequencing aimed for a depth between 1 in 1 million and 1 in 200,000 T cells, with each clonotype covered roughly 10x on average. The immunoSEQ hsTCRB Kit was used to generate TCR beta libraries. In the source study's methods: The data were analyzed with ImmunoSEQ Analyzer and ImmunoSEQ Data Assistant, and V, D and J gene assignments followed IMGT definitions. Clonality was computed as one minus normalized Shannon entropy of productive rearrangement frequencies, ranging from 0 to 1. Only overrepresented clonotypes making up at least 0.05% of the repertoire of each patient were included in the public clonotype analysis. Repertoires from thirteen age-matched healthy donors in immuneACCESS were used as clonality controls. The table comes from immuneACCESS by way of TCRdb, which keeps in-frame sequences with V and J called. Part of the clones is missing from these tables; in studies checked, under half for an unresolved V gene and the rest for unknown reasons. V and J calls and clone size are given by that table; D and trimming were obtained from the DNA. The sample table holds 130,000 or so clones, of which 60% to 80% were seen once. The ten largest make up around 30% of the sample.

Beyond this particular receptor, the publication reports: Sampling times were not matched between sustained-remission and progressing patients, and lymph node repertoires were not studied. Public clonotypes were found to be uncommon and were observed to contract or remain stable during treatment; the increase in clonality was shown to reflect expansion of private clonotypes at ibrutinib response. Baseline clonality was found to be higher than that of age-matched healthy donors and was strongly correlated with circulating CD8+ T-cell counts. At ibrutinib response clonality went up, during sustained remission it held steady, and at progression it dropped back toward baseline.

Specimen: PBMCs, collected after 12 months of ibrutinib treatment. The clonotype was recovered from a human donor with chronic lymphocytic leukemia. Recombination connected TRBV9 to TRBJ1-2; 9 junctional bases match TRBD1. The base sequence is TGTGCCAGCAGCGTAGCGGTGGGGACAGGGCTTAACTATGGCTACACCTTC. Translated, this gives CASSVAVGTGLNYGYTF.